This T cell receptor (beta chain) was obtained from a study of T cell repertoires in cytomegalovirus infection. About the research overall: CMV epitopes used comprised recently identified HLA-C-restricted ones and well-studied HLA-B-restricted ones.

Per the germline V gene, CDR1 is MDHEN and CDR2 is SYDVKM. This CDR3 is 15 amino acids long. Trimming pared 6 bases from V and 3 bases from J, leaving 15 bases between. TCRdb recomputed calls from the reads with MiXCR, one row per CDR3 protein. The profile shows fewer than 60,000 distinct CDR3 sequences, 15% to 20% of them singletons. Notes on the study in general: Within the response measured ex vivo, HLA-C-restricted CMV-specific TCR beta clonotypes were dominant.

Comment on this clonotype: Its specificity is not known.

The chain uses TRBV28 and TRBJ1-3, with D possibly matching TRBD1 (5 bases). The origin of this receptor is a human donor in good health (CMV status not recorded). Some clones in this sample may be carry-over from other donors' samples. The specimen was CD8+ T cells from cultured PBMCs, collected from culture after CMV antigen stimulation. The CDR3 DNA reads TGTGCCAGCAGCAGGGCAGGCGTGAGTGGAAACACCATATATTTT. Translated, it gives CASSRAGVSGNTIYF.